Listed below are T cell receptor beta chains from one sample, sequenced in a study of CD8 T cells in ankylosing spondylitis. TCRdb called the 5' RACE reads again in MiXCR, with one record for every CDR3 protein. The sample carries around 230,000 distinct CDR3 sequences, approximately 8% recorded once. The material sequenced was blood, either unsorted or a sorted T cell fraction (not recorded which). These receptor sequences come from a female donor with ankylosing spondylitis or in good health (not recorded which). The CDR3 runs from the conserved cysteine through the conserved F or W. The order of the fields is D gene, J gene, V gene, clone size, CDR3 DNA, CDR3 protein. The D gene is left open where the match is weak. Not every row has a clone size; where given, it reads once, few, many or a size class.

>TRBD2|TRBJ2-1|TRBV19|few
TGTGCCAGTAGTGGGTTAGGTCCGGCTAGCGGGGATCACCGAGGATCCTACAATGAGCAGTTCTTC
CASSGLGPASGDHRGSYNEQFF
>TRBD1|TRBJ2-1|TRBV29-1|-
TGCAGCGTTTCCCCCGGGACAGGGACATTTGAGCAGTTCTTC
CSVSPGTGTFEQFF
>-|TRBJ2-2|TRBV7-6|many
TGTGCCAGCAGCCGGACAGCGCACACCGGGGAGCTGTTTTTT
CASSRTAHTGELFF
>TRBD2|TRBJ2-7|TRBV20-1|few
TGCAGTGCTAGAGGACTAGCGGGAGGCCCGATACCCCACGAGCAGTACTTC
CSARGLAGGPIPHEQYF
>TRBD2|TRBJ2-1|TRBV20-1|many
TGCAGTGCTAGAGCTCCCTTAACTAGCGGGACATACAATGAGCAGTTCTTC
CSARAPLTSGTYNEQFF
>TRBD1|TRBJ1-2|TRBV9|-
TGTGCCAGCAGCGCCCCCCAGGACAGGGGAATCTGGGGCTCTGGCTACACCTTC
CASSAPQDRGIWGSGYTF
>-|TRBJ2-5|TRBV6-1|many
TGTGCCAGCGACTTCGGGAGGGGGCCCGGAGAGACCCAGTACTTC
CASDFGRGPGETQYF
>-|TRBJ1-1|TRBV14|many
TGTGCCAGCAGCCGAACGGCAAATGAAGCTTTCTTT
CASSRTANEAFF
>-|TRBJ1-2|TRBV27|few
TGTACCAGCAGTCACCTGAGGGACTATGGCTACACCTTC
CTSSHLRDYGYTF
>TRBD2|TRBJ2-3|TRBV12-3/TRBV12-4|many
TGTGCCAGCAGGTCAGCGGGAGGGCGCACAGATACGCAGTATTTT
CASRSAGGRTDTQYF
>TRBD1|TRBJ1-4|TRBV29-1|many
TGCAGCGCCAAGACCGGGACAGAGAATGAAAAACTGTTTTTT
CSAKTGTENEKLFF
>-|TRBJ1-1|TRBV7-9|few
TGTGCCAGTAGGGGGGGGGAGGAAGCTTTCTTT
CASRGGEEAFF
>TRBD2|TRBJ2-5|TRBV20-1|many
TGCAATTGGGGGGTAGCGGGAGAGCTGAAGACCCAGTACTTC
CNWGVAGELKTQYF
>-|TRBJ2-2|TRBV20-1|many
TGCAGTGCTAGAAGACCGGCGGTCAGAGGCCCCGGGGAGCTGTTTTTT
CSARRPAVRGPGELFF
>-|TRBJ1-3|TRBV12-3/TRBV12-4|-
TGTGCCAGCAGTTTGAGAGGTCAGCCTGGAAACACCATATATTTT
CASSLRGQPGNTIYF
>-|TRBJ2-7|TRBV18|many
TGTGCCAGCTCACCACCTCAGACGGCCGAGCAGTACTTC
CASSPPQTAEQYF
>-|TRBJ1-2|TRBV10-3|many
TGTGCCACGGCGGGGCGGCGCGGCTACACCTTC
CATAGRRGYTF
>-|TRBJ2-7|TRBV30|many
TGTGCCTGGAGCCCCCACCGGTACGAGCAGTACTTC
CAWSPHRYEQYF
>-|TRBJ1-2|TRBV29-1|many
TGCAGCGTTGGGACATACTATGGCTACACCTTC
CSVGTYYGYTF
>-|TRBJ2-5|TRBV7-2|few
TGTGCCAGCAGCTTAGAGACCCCTTCTGGGGAGACCCAGTACTTC
CASSLETPSGETQYF
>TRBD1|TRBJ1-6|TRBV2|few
TGTGCCAGCAGGACAGGGGAGGGTTATAATTCACCCCTCCACTTT
CASRTGEGYNSPLHF
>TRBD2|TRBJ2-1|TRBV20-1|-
TGCAGTGCAGGACTAGCGGGAGGCTGGTACAATGAGCAGTTCTTC
CSAGLAGGWYNEQFF
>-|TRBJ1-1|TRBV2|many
TGTGCCAGCATAGGTGGGGGACAACCGAACACTGAAGCTTTCTTT
CASIGGGQPNTEAFF
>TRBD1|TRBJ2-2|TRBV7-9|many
TGTGCCAGCAGCTCCCCAGGACAGGCAGTCGGGGAGCTGTTTTTT
CASSSPGQAVGELFF
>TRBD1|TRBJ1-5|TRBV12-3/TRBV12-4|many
TGTGCCAGCAGTTTGGGACAGGGGGCAGGGGATCAGCCCCAGCATTTT
CASSLGQGAGDQPQHF
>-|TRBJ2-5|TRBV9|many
TGTGCCAGCAGCCCAAATGGAATCCAAGAGACCCAGTACTTC
CASSPNGIQETQYF
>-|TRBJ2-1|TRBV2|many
TGTGCCAGCATGGACTTCCGGCAAAATGAGCAGTTCTTC
CASMDFRQNEQFF
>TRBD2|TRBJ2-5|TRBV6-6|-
TGTGCCAGCAGTCCGATTGGGCGGGGGGAAGAGACCCAGTACTTC
CASSPIGRGEETQYF
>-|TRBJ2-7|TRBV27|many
TGTGCCAGCAGTTCCGGACCCAACTACGAGCAGTACTTC
CASSSGPNYEQYF
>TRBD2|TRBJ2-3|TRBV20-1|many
TGCAGTGTCCTTGCTAGCGGGATGGCAGATACGCAGTATTTT
CSVLASGMADTQYF
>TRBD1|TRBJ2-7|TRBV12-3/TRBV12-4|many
TGTGCCAGCAGTCCACAGGGGGCATCGTACGAGCAGTACTTC
CASSPQGASYEQYF
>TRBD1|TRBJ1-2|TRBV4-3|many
TGCGCCAGCAGCCAAGATCTTGAGTGGACAGGGTCGCTATCAGGCTACACCTTC
CASSQDLEWTGSLSGYTF
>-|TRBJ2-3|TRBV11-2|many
TGTGCCAGCAGCTCAGGGACATCTACTAGCACAGATACGCAGTATTTT
CASSSGTSTSTDTQYF
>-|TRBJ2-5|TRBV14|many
TGTGCCAGCAGCCAAGTTCGAGTGGGGGAGACCCAGTACTTC
CASSQVRVGETQYF
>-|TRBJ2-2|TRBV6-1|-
TGTGCCAGCGTCGGCTCGACATTGGGCACCGGGGAGCTGTTTTTT
CASVGSTLGTGELFF
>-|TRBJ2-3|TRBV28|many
TGTGCCAGCAGTTTGGGGGTCTACACAGATACGCAGTATTTT
CASSLGVYTDTQYF
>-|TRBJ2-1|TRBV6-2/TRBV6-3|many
TGTGCCAGCAGTAGGACGGGTGAGCAGTTCTTC
CASSRTGEQFF
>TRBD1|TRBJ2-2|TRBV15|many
TGTGCCACCAGCCCGGACAGGATGCGAGAGAACACCGGGGAGCTGTTTTTT
CATSPDRMRENTGELFF
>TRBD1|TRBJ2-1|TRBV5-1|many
TGCGCCAGCAGCTTGGCCCGGACAGGGGAGAGCTACAATGAGCAGTTCTTC
CASSLARTGESYNEQFF
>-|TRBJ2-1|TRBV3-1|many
TGTGCCAGCAGCCAAGTGGGGGGCGCGGGGGACAATGAGCAGTTCTTC
CASSQVGGAGDNEQFF